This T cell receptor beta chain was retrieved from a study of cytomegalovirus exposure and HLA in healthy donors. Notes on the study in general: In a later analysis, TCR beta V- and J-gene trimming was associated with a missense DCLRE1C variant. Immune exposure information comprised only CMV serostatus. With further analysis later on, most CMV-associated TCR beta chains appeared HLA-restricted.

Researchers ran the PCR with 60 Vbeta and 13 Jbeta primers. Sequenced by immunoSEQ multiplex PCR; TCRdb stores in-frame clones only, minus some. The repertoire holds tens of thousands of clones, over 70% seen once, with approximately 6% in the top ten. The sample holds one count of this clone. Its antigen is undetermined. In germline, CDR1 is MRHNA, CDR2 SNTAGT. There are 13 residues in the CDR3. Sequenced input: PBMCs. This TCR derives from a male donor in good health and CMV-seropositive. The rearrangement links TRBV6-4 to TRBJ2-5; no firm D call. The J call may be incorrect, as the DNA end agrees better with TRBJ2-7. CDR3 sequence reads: CASSPKYSYEQYF. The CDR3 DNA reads TGTGCCAGCAGTCCCAAGTACTCCTACGAGCAGTACTTC.